One sample yielded the 3 T cell receptor beta chains listed below, sequenced in a study of cytomegalovirus exposure and HLA in healthy donors. This PCR relied on a set of 60 Vbeta primers and 13 Jbeta primers. The data were produced by immunoSEQ multiplex PCR, yet TCRdb's version contains in-frame clones alone and is incomplete. The sample has about 60,000 clones, about 76% seen once. The specimen sequenced was PBMCs. These receptors all come from a female donor in good health and CMV-seronegative.

The J gene is TRBJ2-3, the V gene TRBV4-2; tentatively, D is TRBD1 (6 bases). Germline values: CDR1 LGHNA, CDR2 YNFKEQ. The V and J ends lost 1 base and 5 bases respectively, with 13 bases between them. The CDR3 spans 15 residues. The CDR3 DNA follows: TGTGCCAGCAGCCAAGGGGACAATGCCGGAGATACGCAGTATTTT. Its protein product is CASSQGDNAGDTQYF.

The genes are TRBV7-2 and TRBJ2-2, with D perhaps matching TRBD2 (7 bases). Germline CDR1 and CDR2: SGHTA and FQGNSA. V lost 7 bases and J lost 4, with 19 bases in between. The CDR3 extends over 16 amino acids. CDR3 sequence: CASTLWEGGGTGELFF. The DNA of the CDR3 is TGTGCCAGCACCCTTTGGGAGGGGGGCGGCACCGGGGAGCTGTTTTTT. Looking up the rest from reference TRBV7-2 and TRBJ2-2 gives the full variable domain: GAGVSQSPSNKVTEKGKDVELRCDPISGHTALYWYRQSLGQGLEFLIYFQGNSAPDKSGLPSDRFSAERTGGSVSTLTIQRTQQEDSAVYLCASTLWEGGGTGELFFGEGSRLTVL.

This clone was counted a single time. CDR3 protein: CASSLEWGRGNSPLHF. The CDR3 coding sequence is TGTGCCAGCAGCTTAGAATGGGGCAGGGGGAATTCACCCCTCCACTTT. The chain couples TRBV28 to TRBJ1-6; 7 bases match TRBD1. V trimming: 6 bases; J trimming: 7 bases; junction bases outside the gene matches: 12. Germline assignment: CDR1 MDHEN and CDR2 SYDVKM. The CDR3 consists of 16 residues.